Shown below are 6 T cell receptor beta chains from a single sample sequenced in a study of OX40 agonist ivuxolimab in advanced cancers. Libraries were prepared by immunoSEQ multiplex PCR; TCRdb keeps only in-frame clonotypes and omits some of them. The repertoire holds about 23,000 clones, with around 84% as singletons. The specimen was CD4+ or CD8+ T cells sorted from blood, collected in a trial of the OX40 agonist ivuxolimab. The receptors derive from an adult with an advanced solid tumor such as melanoma, head and neck, liver or kidney cancer.

The genes are TRBV5-5 and TRBJ1-2; D is perhaps TRBD1 (6 bases). CDR1 and CDR2 (germline): SGHKS, YYEKEE (reference sequence). This CDR3 is 12 amino acids long. V dropped 7 bases and J dropped 1 base, with 8 bases sitting between them. DNA for the CDR3: TGTGCCAGCCGGGACATTAACTATGGCTACACCTTC. This translates into CASRDINYGYTF.

This chain joins TRBV29-1 and TRBJ2-1, with 11 bases fitting TRBD2. CDR1 SQVTM and CDR2 ANQGSEA come from the germline V gene. The CDR3 has 12 amino acids. The V segment lost 6 bases and the J segment 6 bases; nucleotides outside the gene matches: 1. CDR3 region: CSVTSGGNEQFF. CDR3 sequence (DNA): TGCAGCGTAACTAGCGGGGGCAATGAGCAGTTCTTC.

The chain uses TRBV11-2 and TRBJ2-7, with D perhaps TRBD2 (7 bases). Germline CDR1 and CDR2: SGHAT and FQNNGV. V was cut by 5 bases and J by 1 base, with 15 bases left in between. This CDR3 contains 15 residues. CDR3 DNA: TGTGCCAGCAGCAGACTGGCGGGGGCGTCCTACGAGCAGTACTTC. Translating it yields CASSRLAGASYEQYF. The full variable domain, with the rest looked up from reference TRBV11-2 and TRBJ2-7, is EAGVAQSPRYKIIEKRQSVAFWCNPISGHATLYWYQQILGQGPKLLIQFQNNGVVDDSQLPKDRFSAERLKGVDSTLKIQPAKLEDSAVYLCASSRLAGASYEQYFGPGTRLTVT.

V is TRBV5-4 and J is TRBJ2-1; 8 nucleotides agree with TRBD1. CDR1 and CDR2 from the germline V gene are SGHNT and YYREEE (reference sequence). The length of the CDR3 is 15 residues. V shed 4 bases and J 6 bases; nucleotides not matched to a gene: 9. The CDR3: CASSPRDRMVNEQFF. The CDR3, as DNA: TGTGCCAGCAGCCCCCGGGACAGGATGGTCAATGAGCAGTTCTTC.

This clone showed up just once. The chain uses TRBV9 and TRBJ1-4; TRBD1 matches at 7 bases. The CDR3 spans 16 residues. Germline CDR1 SGDLS, CDR2 YYNGEE. V lost 4 bases, J lost 0 bases, and 6 bases stayed unmatched. CDR3 region: CASSNRGTATNEKLFF. The CDR3 DNA reads TGTGCCAGCAGCAACCGAGGGACAGCAACTAATGAAAAACTGTTTTTT.

The chain recombines TRBV14 with TRBJ2-1, with TRBD2 matching over 7 bases. The CDR3 has 17 residues. The germline gives CDR1 SGHDN, CDR2 FVKESK. Trimming removed 0 bases from V and 10 bases from J; junction bases left unmatched: 15. CDR3 region: CASSQDATSWTIIEQFF. For the CDR3, the DNA is TGTGCCAGCAGCCAAGACGCGACTAGCTGGACAATTATAGAGCAGTTCTTC.